This TCR beta chain comes out of a study of identical twins. General observations from the study: Sequences that were out-of-frame, alpha and twin-shared displayed an excess of low generation probability.

A word on this clonotype: Its antigen is still unknown.

The germline CDR1 and CDR2 sequences are SQVTM and ANQGSEA. The CDR3 is made up of 11 amino acids. Trimming removed 5 bases from V and 2 bases from J, with 6 bases in between. TCRdb re-analysed the 5' RACE reads in MiXCR, keeping a single row per CDR3 protein. The table records 400,000 to 550,000 distinct CDR3 sequences, 20% to 25% of them present only once. The sample was also reused in another study, on T cells expressing NK-cell markers. This second study says: The study found these clonotypes also leading the CD3+CD56-NKG2C+ fraction in four donors.

The clonotype originates from a woman between 18 and 29 years old in good health. The chain recombines TRBV29-1 with TRBJ2-5; D might be TRBD1 (6 bases). Material: CD4+ T cells sorted from blood. The CDR3: CSVRGQETQYF. CDR3 nucleotides: TGCAGCGTTAGGGGGCAAGAGACCCAGTACTTC.